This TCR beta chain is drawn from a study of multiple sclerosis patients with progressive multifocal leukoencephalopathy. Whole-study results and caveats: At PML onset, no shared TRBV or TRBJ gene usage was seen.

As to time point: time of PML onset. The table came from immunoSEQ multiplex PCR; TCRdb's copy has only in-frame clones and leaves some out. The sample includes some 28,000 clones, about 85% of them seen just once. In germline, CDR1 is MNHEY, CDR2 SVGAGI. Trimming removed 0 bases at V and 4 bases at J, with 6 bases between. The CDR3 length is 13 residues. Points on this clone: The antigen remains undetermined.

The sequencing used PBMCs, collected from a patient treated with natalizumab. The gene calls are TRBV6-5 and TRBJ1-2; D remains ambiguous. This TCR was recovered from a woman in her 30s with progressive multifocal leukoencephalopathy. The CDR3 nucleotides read TGTGCCAGCAGTTACTCGAGCTCCTATGGCTACACCTTC. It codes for CASSYSSSYGYTF.